This T cell receptor beta chain was sequenced in a study of blood T cell repertoires in COVID-19. From germline, CDR1 is MRHNA and CDR2 SNTAGT. The CDR3 is 15 amino acids. J was trimmed by 2 bases and V by 6 bases; bases with no gene match: 5. Clinical history as reported by participants underpinned cohort assignment. As processed by the authors: Quantification of nucleated cells was approximated via reference gene primer amplification. Clones were read by immunoSEQ multiplex PCR, and TCRdb kept only the in-frame ones, dropping some. V, J and clone size reflect that table, while D and trimming were determined from the DNA. The sample holds about 210,000 clones, about four fifths seen once.

Sequencing was performed on PBMCs or T cells enriched from blood (not recorded which). The chain couples TRBV6-4 to TRBJ2-2; 8 positions match TRBD2. The source is a woman between 50 and 59 years old with acute COVID-19. The CDR3 coding sequence is TGTGCCAGCAGGCGGGAGGCAGATAACACCGGGGAGCTGTTTTTT. Encoded protein: CASRREADNTGELFF.